This TCR beta chain was captured by sequencing in a study of monozygotic twins with inflammatory bowel disease. Notes on this clonotype: Its antigen is currently unknown.

The CDR3 extends over 13 amino acids. Total RNA from whole blood was isolated with no T cell sorting. Study conclusions and caveats: Using the inverse Simpson index, IBD patients had lower TCRbeta diversity than healthy co-twins.

TCRdb reprocessed the 5' RACE reads; each CDR3 protein has one entry and no DNA is given. There are around 380,000 distinct CDR3 sequences in the sample, with 2% to 3% held by the top ten. The sample consisted of blood. The rearrangement joins TRBV12-3 or TRBV12-4 to TRBJ1-6; with no DNA, the TCRdb D assignment of TRBD1 cannot be verified. This TCR derives from a human donor with ulcerative colitis or Crohn's disease, or a healthy co-twin of an affected twin (not recorded which). The CDR3 protein is CASTRTGNSPLHF.